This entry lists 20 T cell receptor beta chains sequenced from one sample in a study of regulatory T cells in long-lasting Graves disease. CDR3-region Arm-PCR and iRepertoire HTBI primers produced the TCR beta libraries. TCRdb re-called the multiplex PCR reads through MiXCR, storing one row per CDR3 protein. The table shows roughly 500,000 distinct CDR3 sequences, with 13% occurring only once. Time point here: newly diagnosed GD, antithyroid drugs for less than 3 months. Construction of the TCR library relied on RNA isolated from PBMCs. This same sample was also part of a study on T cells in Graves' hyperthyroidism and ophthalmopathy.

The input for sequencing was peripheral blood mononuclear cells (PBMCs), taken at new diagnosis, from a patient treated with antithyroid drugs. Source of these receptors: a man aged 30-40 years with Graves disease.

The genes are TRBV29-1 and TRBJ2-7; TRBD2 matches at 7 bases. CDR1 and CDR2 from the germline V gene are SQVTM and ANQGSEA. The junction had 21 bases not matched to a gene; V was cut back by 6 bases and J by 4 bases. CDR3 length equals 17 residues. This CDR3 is CSVARGVGGRNGYEQYF. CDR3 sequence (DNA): TGCAGCGTAGCCCGTGGAGTGGGGGGGAGGAACGGTTACGAGCAGTACTTC.

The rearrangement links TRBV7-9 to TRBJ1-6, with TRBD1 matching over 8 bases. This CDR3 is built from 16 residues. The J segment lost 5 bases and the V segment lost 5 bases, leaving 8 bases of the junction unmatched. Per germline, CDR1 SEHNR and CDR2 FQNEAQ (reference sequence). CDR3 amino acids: CASSTSMTGDNSPLHF. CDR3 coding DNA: TGTGCCAGCAGCACCTCGATGACAGGGGATAATTCACCCCTCCACTTT.

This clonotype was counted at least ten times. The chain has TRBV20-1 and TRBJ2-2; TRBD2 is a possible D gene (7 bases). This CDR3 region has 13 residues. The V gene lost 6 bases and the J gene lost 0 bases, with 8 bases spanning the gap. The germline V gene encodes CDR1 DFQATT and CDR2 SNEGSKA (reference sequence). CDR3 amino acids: CSAGGANTGELFF. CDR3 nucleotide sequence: TGCAGTGCAGGGGGGGCGAACACCGGGGAGCTGTTTTTT.

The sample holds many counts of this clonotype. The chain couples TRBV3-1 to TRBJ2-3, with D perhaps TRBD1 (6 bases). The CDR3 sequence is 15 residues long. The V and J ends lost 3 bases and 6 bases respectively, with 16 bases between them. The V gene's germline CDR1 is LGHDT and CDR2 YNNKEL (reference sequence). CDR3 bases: TGTGCCAGCAGCCACGCCAGGGGTAGGTGGGATACGCAGTATTTT. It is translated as CASSHARGRWDTQYF.

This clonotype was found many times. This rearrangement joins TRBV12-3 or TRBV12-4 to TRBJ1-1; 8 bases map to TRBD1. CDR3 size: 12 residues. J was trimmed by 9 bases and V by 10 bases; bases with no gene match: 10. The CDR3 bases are TGTGCCACCGCGGCGGGACAGGTGAAAGCTTTCTTT. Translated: CATAAGQVKAFF.

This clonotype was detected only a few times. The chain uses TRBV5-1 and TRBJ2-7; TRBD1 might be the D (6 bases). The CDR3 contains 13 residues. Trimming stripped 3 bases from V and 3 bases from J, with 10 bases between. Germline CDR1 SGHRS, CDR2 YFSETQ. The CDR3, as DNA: TGCGCCAGCAGCTATACAGGGTACTACGAGCAGTACTTC. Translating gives CASSYTGYYEQYF.

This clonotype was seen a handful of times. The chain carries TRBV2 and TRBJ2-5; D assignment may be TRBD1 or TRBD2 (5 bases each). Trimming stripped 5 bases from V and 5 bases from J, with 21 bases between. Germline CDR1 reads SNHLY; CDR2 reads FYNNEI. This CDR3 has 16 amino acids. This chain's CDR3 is CASSQRVGRRWETQYF. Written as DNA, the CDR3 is TGTGCCAGCAGTCAGAGGGTGGGGCGGCGGTGGGAGACCCAGTACTTC. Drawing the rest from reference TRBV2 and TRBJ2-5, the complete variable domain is EPEVTQTPSHQVTQMGQEVILRCVPISNHLYFYWYRQILGQKVEFLVSFYNNEISEKSEIFDDQFSVERPDGSNFTLKIRSTKLEDSAMYFCASSQRVGRRWETQYFGPGTRLLVL.

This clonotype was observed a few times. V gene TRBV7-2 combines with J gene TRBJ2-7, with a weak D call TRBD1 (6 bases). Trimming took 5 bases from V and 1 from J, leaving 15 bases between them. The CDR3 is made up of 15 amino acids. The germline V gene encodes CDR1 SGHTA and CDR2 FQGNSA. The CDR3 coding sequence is TGTGCCAGCAGCCCGACAGGTTTTTTTTCCTACGAGCAGTACTTC. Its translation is CASSPTGFFSYEQYF.

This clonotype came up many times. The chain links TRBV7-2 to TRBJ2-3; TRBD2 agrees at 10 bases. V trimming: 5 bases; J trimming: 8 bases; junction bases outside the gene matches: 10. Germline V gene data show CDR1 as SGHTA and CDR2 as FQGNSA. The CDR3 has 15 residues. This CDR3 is CASSTSGRASPTQYF. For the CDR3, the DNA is TGTGCCAGCAGCACAAGCGGGAGGGCGTCCCCTACGCAGTATTTT. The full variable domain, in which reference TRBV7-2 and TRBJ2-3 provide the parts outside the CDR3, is GAGVSQSPSNKVTEKGKDVELRCDPISGHTALYWYRQSLGQGLEFLIYFQGNSAPDKSGLPSDRFSAERTGGSVSTLTIQRTQQEDSAVYLCASSTSGRASPTQYFGPGTRLTVL.

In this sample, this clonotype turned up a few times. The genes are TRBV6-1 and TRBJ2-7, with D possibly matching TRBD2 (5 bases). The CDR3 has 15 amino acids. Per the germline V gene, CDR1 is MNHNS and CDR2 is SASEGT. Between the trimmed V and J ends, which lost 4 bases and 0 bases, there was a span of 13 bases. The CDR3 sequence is CASSADGGFSYEQYF. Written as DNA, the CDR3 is TGTGCCAGCAGTGCCGACGGAGGTTTCTCCTACGAGCAGTACTTC.

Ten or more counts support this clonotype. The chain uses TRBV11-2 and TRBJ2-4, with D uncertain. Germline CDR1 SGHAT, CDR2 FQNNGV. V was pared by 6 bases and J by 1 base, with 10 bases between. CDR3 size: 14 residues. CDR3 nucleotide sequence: TGTGCCAGCAGGCTCTGGGCCGCCAAAAACATTCAGTACTTC. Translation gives CASRLWAAKNIQYF.

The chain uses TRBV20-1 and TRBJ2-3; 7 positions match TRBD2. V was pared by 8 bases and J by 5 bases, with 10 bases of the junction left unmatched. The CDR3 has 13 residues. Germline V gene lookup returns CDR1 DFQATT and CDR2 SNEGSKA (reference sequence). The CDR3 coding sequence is TGCAGTTCCCCGGCGGGAGCAGTAGATACGCAGTATTTT. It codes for CSSPAGAVDTQYF.

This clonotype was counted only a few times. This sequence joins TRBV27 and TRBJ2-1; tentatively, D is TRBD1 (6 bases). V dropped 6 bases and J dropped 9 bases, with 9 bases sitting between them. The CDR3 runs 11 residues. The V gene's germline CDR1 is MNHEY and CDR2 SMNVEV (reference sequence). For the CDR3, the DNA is TGTGCCAGCAGCCGACAGGCTGAGCAGTTCTTC. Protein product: CASSRQAEQFF.

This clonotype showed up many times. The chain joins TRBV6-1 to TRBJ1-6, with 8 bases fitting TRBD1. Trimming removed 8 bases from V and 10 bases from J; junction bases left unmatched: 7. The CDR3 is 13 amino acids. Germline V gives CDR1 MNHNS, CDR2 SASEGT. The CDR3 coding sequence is TGTGCCAGCCAAGACAGGGGCCGGTCACCCCTCCACTTT. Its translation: CASQDRGRSPLHF.

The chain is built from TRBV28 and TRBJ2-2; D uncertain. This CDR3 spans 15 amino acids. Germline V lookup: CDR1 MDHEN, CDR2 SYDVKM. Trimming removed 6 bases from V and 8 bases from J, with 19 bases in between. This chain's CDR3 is CASSPDTRSRGELFF. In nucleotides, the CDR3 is TGTGCCAGCAGCCCAGATACCAGATCTAGGGGGGAGCTGTTTTTT. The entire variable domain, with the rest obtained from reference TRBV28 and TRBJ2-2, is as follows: DVKVTQSSRYLVKRTGEKVFLECVQDMDHENMFWYRQDPGLGLRLIYFSYDVKMKEKGDIPEGYSVSREKKERFSLILESASTNQTSMYLCASSPDTRSRGELFFGEGSRLTVL.

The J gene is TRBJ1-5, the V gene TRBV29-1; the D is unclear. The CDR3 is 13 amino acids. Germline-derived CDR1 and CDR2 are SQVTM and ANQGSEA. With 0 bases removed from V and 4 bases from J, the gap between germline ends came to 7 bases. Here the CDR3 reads CSVEENKNQPQHF. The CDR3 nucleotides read TGCAGCGTTGAAGAGAACAAGAATCAGCCCCAGCATTTT.

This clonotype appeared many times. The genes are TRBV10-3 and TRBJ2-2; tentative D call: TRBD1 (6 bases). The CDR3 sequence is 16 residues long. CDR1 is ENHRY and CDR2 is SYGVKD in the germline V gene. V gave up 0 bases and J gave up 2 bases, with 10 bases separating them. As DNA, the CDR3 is TGTGCCATCAGTGAGTCAGGGGACACCAACACCGGGGAGCTGTTTTTT. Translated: CAISESGDTNTGELFF.

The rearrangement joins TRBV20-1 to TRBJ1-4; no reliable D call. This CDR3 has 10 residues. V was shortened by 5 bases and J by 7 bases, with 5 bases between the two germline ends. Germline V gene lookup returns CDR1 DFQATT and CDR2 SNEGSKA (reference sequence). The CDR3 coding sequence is TGCAGTGCTCGTACTGAAAAACTGTTTTTT. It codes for CSARTEKLFF.

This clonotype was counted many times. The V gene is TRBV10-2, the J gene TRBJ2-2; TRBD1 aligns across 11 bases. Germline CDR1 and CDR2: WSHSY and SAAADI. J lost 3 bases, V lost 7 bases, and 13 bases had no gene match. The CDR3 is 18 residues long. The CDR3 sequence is CASKRVGQGASDTGELFF. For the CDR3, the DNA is TGCGCCAGCAAGCGAGTAGGACAGGGGGCGTCGGACACCGGGGAGCTGTTTTTT.

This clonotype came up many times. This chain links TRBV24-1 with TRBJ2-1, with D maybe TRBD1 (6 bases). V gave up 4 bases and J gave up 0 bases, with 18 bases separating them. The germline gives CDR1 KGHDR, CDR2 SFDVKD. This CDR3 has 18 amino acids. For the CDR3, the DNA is TGTGCCACCAGTGAGTCCCCAGGGGAAACGAGCTCCTACAATGAGCAGTTCTTC. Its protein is CATSESPGETSSYNEQFF.